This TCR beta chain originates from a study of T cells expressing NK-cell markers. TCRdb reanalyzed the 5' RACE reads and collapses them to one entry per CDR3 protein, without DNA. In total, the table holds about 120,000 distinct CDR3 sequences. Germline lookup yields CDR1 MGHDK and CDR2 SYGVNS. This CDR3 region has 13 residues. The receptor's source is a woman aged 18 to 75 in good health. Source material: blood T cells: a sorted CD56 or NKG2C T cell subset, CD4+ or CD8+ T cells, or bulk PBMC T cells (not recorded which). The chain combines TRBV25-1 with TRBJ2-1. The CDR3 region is CASSVFFYNEQFF.